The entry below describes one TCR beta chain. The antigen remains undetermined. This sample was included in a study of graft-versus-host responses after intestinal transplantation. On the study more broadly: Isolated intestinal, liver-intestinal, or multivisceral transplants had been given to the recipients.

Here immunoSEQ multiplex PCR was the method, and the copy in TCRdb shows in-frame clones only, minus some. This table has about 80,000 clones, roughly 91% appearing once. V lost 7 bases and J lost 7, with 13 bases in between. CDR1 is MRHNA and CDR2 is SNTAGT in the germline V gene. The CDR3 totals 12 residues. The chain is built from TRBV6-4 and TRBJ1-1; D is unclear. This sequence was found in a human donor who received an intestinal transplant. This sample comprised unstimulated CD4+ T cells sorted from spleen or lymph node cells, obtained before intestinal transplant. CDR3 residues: CASKNVAGEAFF. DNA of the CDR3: TGTGCCAGCAAGAACGTCGCCGGTGAAGCTTTCTTT.